The 19 T cell receptor beta chains reported below all come from one sample, sequenced in a study of Ad26.COV2.S vaccination and SARS-CoV-2 variants (TCRdb year 2021). Libraries were prepared through the immunoSEQ multiplex PCR assay. Held by TCRdb, this immuneACCESS table contains in-frame sequences only and omits some clones. Under half of the omission traces to an unresolved V gene where checked; the cause of the rest is unknown. A total of roughly 380,000 clones appear in this sample, approximately 85% of them only once. Less than 4% of the sample lies in the top ten. Taken with the paper, the label for treatment or condition translates to: about 20 received Ad26.COV2.S at low or high dose, single or two shots; about 5 received placebo; per-sample allocation not given. Repertoires of vaccine and placebo recipients were sequenced from samples collected on day 63 after the first injection. The specimen comprised peripheral blood, sampled in a trial of Ad26.COV2.S vaccine versus placebo. All receptors come from a person aged 18-60 years who received the Ad26.COV2.S COVID-19 vaccine or a placebo.

The chain combines TRBV5-4 with TRBJ2-3; D not certain. The germline V gene has CDR1 SGHNT and CDR2 YYREEE (reference sequence). V was trimmed by 1 base and J by 2 bases, leaving 14 bases between them. CDR3 length equals 16 residues. CDR3 region: CASSLSASRNTDTQYF. CDR3 coding DNA: TGTGCCAGCAGCTTGTCGGCTTCTAGGAACACAGATACGCAGTATTTT.

V is TRBV24-1 and J is TRBJ2-3, with TRBD2 matching 9 bases. Germline CDR1 KGHDR, CDR2 SFDVKD. V gave up 4 bases and J gave up 6 bases; unmatched junction bases: 4. There are 14 residues in the CDR3. The CDR3 nucleotides are TGTGCCACCAGTGACAGCAGCGGGAGGGATACGCAGTATTTT. Amino acid sequence: CATSDSSGRDTQYF.

This chain joins TRBV7-2 and TRBJ2-5, with 8 positions matching TRBD1. The CDR3 is made up of 15 amino acids. After removal of 3 bases from V and 5 bases from J, the junction contained 8 bases not matched to a gene. Germline loops: CDR1 SGHTA, CDR2 FQGNSA. In DNA, the CDR3 is TGTGCCAGCAGCTTGCGCGGACAGGGAAGCGAGACCCAGTACTTC. Its protein is CASSLRGQGSETQYF.

This chain links TRBV4-3 with TRBJ2-3, with D maybe TRBD1 (5 bases). The germline gives CDR1 LGHNA, CDR2 YSLEER. The CDR3 contains 14 residues. V lost 0 bases to trimming and J lost 7 bases, with 11 bases between them. The CDR3: CASSQDVQGYTQYF. CDR3 bases: TGCGCCAGCAGCCAAGATGTGCAGGGATATACGCAGTATTTT.

J is TRBJ1-2 and V is TRBV6-2 or TRBV6-3, with D perhaps TRBD1 (5 bases). Deletions cut 4 bases from V and 2 bases from J, with 11 bases between. This CDR3 region has 14 residues. Germline lookup yields CDR1 MNHEY and CDR2 SVGEGT. In DNA, the CDR3 is TGTGCCAGCAGTTGGGGGACCTTAAACTATGGCTACACCTTC. Translated: CASSWGTLNYGYTF.

The genes are TRBV7-2 and TRBJ2-4; 7 nucleotides match TRBD2. The CDR3 contains 14 residues. V lost 0 bases, J lost 10 bases, and 6 bases stayed unmatched. Germline CDR1 is SGHTA and CDR2 is FQGNSA. The chain's CDR3 is CASSLAGRGEIQYF. The CDR3, as DNA: TGTGCCAGCAGCTTAGCGGGGAGGGGCGAGATTCAGTACTTC.

The gene calls are TRBV12-5 and TRBJ1-3; 8 positions agree with TRBD1. This CDR3 has 14 amino acids. Germline CDR1 LGHNT, CDR2 FRNRAP. V lost 6 bases to trimming and J lost 3 bases; unmatched junction nucleotides: 4. For the CDR3, the DNA is TGTGCTAGTGGCCGTACAGGGGGTGGAAACACCATATATTTT. Amino acid sequence: CASGRTGGGNTIYF.

This clone has a single count. The chain combines TRBV29-1 with TRBJ2-3; D gene unclear. In germline, CDR1 is SQVTM, CDR2 ANQGSEA. Trimming took off 7 bases at V and 3 bases at J, with 17 bases between the two ends. This CDR3 region has 14 residues. CDR3 residues: CSGVRGSRTDTQYF. For the CDR3, the DNA is TGCAGCGGGGTCCGTGGGTCTCGTACAGATACGCAGTATTTT.

The rearrangement uses TRBV7-9 and TRBJ2-1; D ambiguous. V gave up 4 bases and J gave up 6 bases, with 4 bases separating them. Per germline, CDR1 SEHNR and CDR2 FQNEAQ (reference sequence). CDR3 length: 11 residues. Here the CDR3 reads CASSYLNEQFF. As DNA, the CDR3 is TGTGCCAGCAGCTACCTCAATGAGCAGTTCTTC.

The rearrangement uses TRBV29-1 and TRBJ1-1; no clear D gene. The CDR3 spans 13 residues. V lost 1 base and J lost 4, with 10 bases in between. CDR1 and CDR2 (germline): SQVTM, ANQGSEA. CDR3 coding DNA: TGCAGCGTTGAAGCGGGAAGGGTCACTGAAGCTTTCTTT. Amino acid sequence: CSVEAGRVTEAFF.

CDR3: CASSLNRGLGSEPQHF. CDR3 sequence (DNA): TGTGCCAGCAGCTTAAACAGGGGGCTTGGGTCGGAGCCCCAGCATTTT. The chain combines TRBV5-6 with TRBJ1-5; 9 bases are shared with TRBD1. There are 16 residues in the CDR3. The trim removed 2 bases at V and 8 bases at J, leaving 11 bases unmatched. Germline V gene sequence: CDR1 SGHDT, CDR2 YYEEEE. Full variable domain (remainder filled in from reference TRBV5-6 and TRBJ1-5): DAGVTQSPTHLIKTRGQQVTLRCSPKSGHDTVSWYQQALGQGPQFIFQYYEEEERQRGNFPDRFSGHQFPNYSSELNVNALLLGDSALYLCASSLNRGLGSEPQHFGDGTRLSIL.

The rearrangement uses TRBV27 and TRBJ1-5; weak D call: TRBD1 (6 bases). Trimming shortened V by 6 bases and J by 1 base, and 13 bases separated the two germline ends. The CDR3 is 15 residues long. CDR1 and CDR2 from the germline V gene are MNHEY and SMNVEV (reference sequence). CDR3 sequence reads: CASSPGTLSNQPQHF. The CDR3 DNA is TGTGCCAGCAGCCCAGGGACACTGAGCAATCAGCCCCAGCATTTT.

This clone was counted only a few times. This chain uses TRBV6-2 or TRBV6-3 with TRBJ2-2, with TRBD2 identical over 10 bases. The CDR3 has 15 residues. Germline CDR1 and CDR2: MNHEY and SVGEGT. The junction had 0 bases not matched to a gene; V was cut back by 2 bases and J by 3 bases. The CDR3: CASSYGLADTGELFF. DNA for the CDR3: TGTGCCAGCAGTTACGGACTAGCGGACACCGGGGAGCTGTTTTTT.

The chain joins TRBV5-4 to TRBJ1-2; 7 positions agree with TRBD1. The CDR3 loop spans 15 amino acids. Germline V gene lookup returns CDR1 SGHNT and CDR2 YYREEE (reference sequence). V shed 0 bases, J shed 6 bases, and the junction held 8 bases outside the gene matches. The CDR3: CASSLASTGPNGYTF. CDR3 nucleotides: TGTGCCAGCAGCTTGGCCTCGACAGGGCCCAATGGCTACACCTTC.

The rearrangement uses TRBV28 and TRBJ1-3; D is unresolved. The germline V and J ends were trimmed by 0 bases and 8 bases, with 29 bases remaining between them. The CDR3 sequence is 20 residues long. The germline gives CDR1 MDHEN, CDR2 SYDVKM. In DNA, the CDR3 is TGTGCCAGCAGTTTATGGGGCCTAAAACCCTCCAGGACCCGGGAAGACACCATATATTTT. This encodes CASSLWGLKPSRTREDTIYF.

This CDR3 is CASRPSGGTDTQYF. The CDR3 DNA sequence: TGTGCCAGCAGGCCTAGCGGGGGTACAGATACGCAGTATTTT. This chain uses TRBV6-5 with TRBJ2-3; 10 bases agree with TRBD2. CDR3 length: 14 amino acids. V lost 6 bases and J lost 3; bases outside the gene matches: 3. CDR1 MNHEY and CDR2 SVGAGI come from the germline V gene.

The chain carries TRBV7-9 and TRBJ2-6; 9 nucleotides agree with TRBD1. J was trimmed by 0 bases and V by 11 bases; bases with no gene match: 14. The CDR3 totals 18 residues. The germline V gene has CDR1 SEHNR and CDR2 FQNEAQ (reference sequence). CDR3 coding DNA: TGTGCCTTCAGTAAGGGGGACAGGGTTAACTCTGGGGCCAACGTCCTGACTTTC. Amino acid sequence: CAFSKGDRVNSGANVLTF. Complete variable domain (other parts from reference TRBV7-9 and TRBJ2-6): DTGVSQNPRHKITKRGQNVTFRCDPISEHNRLYWYRQTLGQGPEFLTYFQNEAQLEKSRLLSDRFSAERPKGSFSTLEIQRTEQGDSAMYLCAFSKGDRVNSGANVLTFGAGSRLTVL.

The genes are TRBV5-4 and TRBJ2-6; tentative D call: TRBD1 (5 bases). CDR3 size: 15 residues. Trimming stripped 9 bases from V and 0 bases from J, with 13 bases between. CDR1 SGHNT and CDR2 YYREEE come from the germline V gene (reference sequence). The CDR3 reads CATGAARSGANVLTF. DNA of the CDR3: TGTGCCACTGGGGCCGCCCGCTCTGGGGCCAACGTCCTGACTTTC.

The rearrangement links TRBV14 to TRBJ2-5; 8 bases agree with TRBD1. V lost 4 bases, J lost 1 base, and 2 bases stayed unmatched. The CDR3 totals 14 residues. Germline V gene lookup returns CDR1 SGHDN and CDR2 FVKESK. The CDR3 is CASSLRGLQETQYF. Written as DNA, the CDR3 is TGTGCCAGCAGCCTCAGGGGGCTCCAAGAGACCCAGTACTTC. Using reference TRBV14 and TRBJ2-5 for the parts outside the CDR3, the full variable domain is EAGVTQFPSHSVIEKGQTVTLRCDPISGHDNLYWYRRVMGKEIKFLLHFVKESKQDESGMPNNRFLAERTGGTYSTLKVQPAELEDSGVYFCASSLRGLQETQYFGPGTRLLVL.